A selection of T cell receptor beta chains follows, all from one sample in a study of patients and donors after allogeneic stem cell transplantation. TCRdb passed the RT-PCR reads through MiXCR, listing each CDR3 protein once. The sample has some 880,000 distinct CDR3 sequences, approximately 18% seen once. Sequenced input: blood, either unsorted or a sorted T cell fraction (not recorded which). The receptors originated from a human donor who was either an allogeneic HSCT recipient or a stem cell or donor lymphocyte infusion donor (not recorded which). It is not recorded whose cells these are; they may come from a transplant donor. Both conserved end residues are part of each CDR3. D genes are given only for firm matches. Not all rows give a size; the values are once, few, many and, for expanded clones, a class.

TRBV20-1	TRBJ2-1	few	NA	CSAPTSPGAEQFF	TGCAGTGCACCTACGTCCCCGGGAGCCGAGCAGTTCTTC
TRBV14	TRBJ2-2	NA	NA	CASSQNQGYADTGELFF	TGTGCCAGCAGCCAAAATCAGGGGTATGCCGACACCGGAGAGCTGTTTTTT
TRBV21-1	TRBJ2-1	few	NA	CASSMANLRDPGGNEQFF	TGTGCCAGCAGCATGGCTAATCTGAGGGATCCGGGGGGGAATGAGCAGTTCTTC
TRBV27	TRBJ1-2	NA	TRBD1	CASRGQGLSGYTF	TGTGCCAGCAGAGGACAGGGCTTGAGTGGCTACACCTTC
TRBV30	TRBJ2-7	NA	NA	CAWSVKFGYEQYF	TGTGCCTGGAGTGTGAAATTCGGGTACGAGCAGTACTTC
TRBV2	TRBJ2-2	NA	TRBD2	CASSYGISGRAGELFF	TGTGCCAGCAGTTACGGGATTAGCGGGAGAGCCGGGGAGCTGTTTTTT
TRBV12-3/TRBV12-4	TRBJ1-1	few	NA	CASSFDRMNTEAFF	TGTGCCAGCAGTTTCGACAGAATGAACACTGAAGCTTTCTTT
TRBV7-9	TRBJ2-5	NA	TRBD1	CASSPLRTGSSETQYF	TGTGCCAGCAGCCCACTGAGGACAGGATCTTCCGAGACCCAGTACTTC
TRBV5-1	TRBJ1-4	NA	TRBD1	CASSLEGAKLFF	TGCGCCAGCAGCTTGGAGGGGGCGAAACTGTTTTTT
TRBV6-5	TRBJ2-3	NA	TRBD2	CASSYSRVGTSGANTQYF	TGTGCCAGCAGTTACTCGAGGGTAGGGACTAGCGGGGCAAATACGCAGTATTTT
TRBV25-1	TRBJ2-5	few	NA	CASSELKVGVVETQYF	TGTGCCAGCAGTGAATTGAAAGTTGGGGTCGTGGAGACCCAGTACTTC
TRBV20-1	TRBJ2-1	NA	NA	CSASLRESYNEQFF	TGCAGTGCTAGTTTGAGGGAGTCCTACAATGAGCAGTTCTTC
TRBV30	TRBJ2-1	NA	TRBD1	CAWSEGQGANEQFF	TGTGCCTGGAGTGAGGGACAGGGGGCGAATGAGCAGTTCTTC
TRBV12-3/TRBV12-4	TRBJ2-3	many	TRBD2	CASTRTSGSGTQYF	TGTGCCAGCACCAGGACTAGCGGGAGTGGTACGCAGTATTTT
TRBV7-9	TRBJ1-6	few	NA	CASSGQDNSPLHF	TGTGCCAGCAGTGGGCAGGATAATTCACCCCTCCACTTT
TRBV15	TRBJ2-4	NA	NA	CATSQGGTIAKNIQYF	TGTGCCACCTCCCAGGGGGGCACCATAGCCAAAAACATTCAGTACTTC
TRBV20-1	TRBJ2-5	NA	NA	CSASLTGTNQETQYF	TGCAGTGCTAGCCTCACTGGGACAAATCAAGAGACCCAGTACTTC
TRBV6-1	TRBJ1-2	NA	NA	CASREVGLHYGYTF	TGTGCCAGCAGGGAGGTCGGGCTACACTATGGCTACACCTTC
TRBV4-3	TRBJ2-7	NA	NA	CASSQDRLYEQYF	TGCGCCAGCAGCCAAGACAGGCTATACGAGCAGTACTTC
TRBV25-1	TRBJ2-5	few	NA	CASSAAQETQYF	TGTGCCAGCTCGGCAGCCCAAGAGACCCAGTACTTC
TRBV3-1	TRBJ2-3	NA	NA	CASSQERWTDTQYF	TGTGCCAGCAGCCAAGAGAGGTGGACAGATACGCAGTATTTT
TRBV20-1	TRBJ2-7	few	TRBD2	CSARPSGSRKQYF	TGCAGTGCTAGACCTAGCGGGAGTAGGAAGCAGTACTTC
TRBV4-1	TRBJ1-5	NA	NA	CASSQAQGNQPQHF	TGCGCCAGCAGCCAAGCTCAGGGTAATCAGCCCCAGCATTTT
TRBV9	TRBJ1-3	NA	NA	CASSSSGNTLYF	TGTGCCAGCAGCAGCTCTGGAAACACCCTATATTTT
TRBV5-1	TRBJ2-1	many	TRBD2	CASSPGGTVKYNEQFF	TGCGCCAGCAGCCCGGGGGGGACCGTTAAATACAATGAGCAGTTCTTC
TRBV3-1	TRBJ2-1	NA	NA	CASSQDALQGSDEQFF	TGTGCCAGCAGCCAAGATGCATTGCAGGGGTCAGATGAGCAGTTCTTC
TRBV10-3	TRBJ2-3	NA	NA	CAIKPDREVDTQYF	TGTGCCATTAAACCTGACAGGGAGGTAGATACGCAGTATTTT